The TCR beta chain described here comes from a study of beta chain features in type 1 diabetes. Findings and caveats of the study: Individuals with type 1 diabetes displayed fewer insertions and more deletions at VDJ junctions.

A remark on this clone: Antigen unknown.

The authors reverse transcribed all of the isolated RNA, so sequencing captured expressed TCRB transcripts. Data came from immunoSEQ multiplex PCR; TCRdb stores just in-frame clones and leaves some out. The repertoire includes some 410,000 clones, roughly an eighth of them detected once, and 0.045% to 0.05% sits in the top ten. The receptor was isolated from a woman younger than 35 in good health. The specimen sequenced was naive CD4+ T cells from blood.

CDR3 nucleotide sequence: TGTGCCATCAGTGAGTTGGGGTTTACGCAGTATTTT. Translated: CAISELGFTQYF. The chain combines TRBV10-3 with TRBJ2-3, with D unresolved. Trimming left V 1 base short and J 8 bases short, with 7 bases between. This CDR3 has 12 residues. Per the germline V gene, CDR1 is ENHRY and CDR2 is SYGVKD.